Given below is one T cell receptor beta chain in context. The table came from immunoSEQ multiplex PCR; TCRdb's copy has only in-frame clones and leaves some out. In the table there are 140,000 or so clones, about 91% of which are singletons. This sample was included in a study of control samples from healthy donors and cancer patients. The CDR3 loop spans 12 amino acids. Germline CDR1 reads SGHRS; CDR2 reads YFSETQ. V lost 7 bases and J 6 bases, leaving 10 bases between the germline ends. The sequence was obtained from a man aged 30-40 years in good health. The V and J genes are TRBV5-1 and TRBJ2-2; no definite D call. The sequenced material came from blood. CDR3 sequence (DNA): TGCGCCAGCTCTGTTTCGGCCGGGGAGCTGTTTTTT. This sequence encodes CASSVSAGELFF.